This TCR beta chain was identified in a study of PD-1 blockade in mismatch repair-deficient tumors. V lost 0 bases, J lost 4 bases, and 3 bases stayed unmatched. Germline V gives CDR1 LGHNA, CDR2 YSLEER. The CDR3 totals 16 residues. Repertoires were generated with immunoSEQ multiplex PCR, while TCRdb's copy carries only in-frame clones and drops some. The sample lists under 150,000 clones, about nine tenths seen once, with roughly 10% in the top ten. The receptor was derived from an adult with mismatch repair-deficient cancer. The chain joins TRBV4-3 to TRBJ2-3; the match to TRBD2 covers 11 bases. This specimen was peripheral blood, taken almost 74 weeks after starting pembrolizumab. In DNA, the CDR3 is TGCGCCAGCAGCCAAGATTTAGCGGGAGGGCCAGATACGCAGTATTTT. Translation: CASSQDLAGGPDTQYF.